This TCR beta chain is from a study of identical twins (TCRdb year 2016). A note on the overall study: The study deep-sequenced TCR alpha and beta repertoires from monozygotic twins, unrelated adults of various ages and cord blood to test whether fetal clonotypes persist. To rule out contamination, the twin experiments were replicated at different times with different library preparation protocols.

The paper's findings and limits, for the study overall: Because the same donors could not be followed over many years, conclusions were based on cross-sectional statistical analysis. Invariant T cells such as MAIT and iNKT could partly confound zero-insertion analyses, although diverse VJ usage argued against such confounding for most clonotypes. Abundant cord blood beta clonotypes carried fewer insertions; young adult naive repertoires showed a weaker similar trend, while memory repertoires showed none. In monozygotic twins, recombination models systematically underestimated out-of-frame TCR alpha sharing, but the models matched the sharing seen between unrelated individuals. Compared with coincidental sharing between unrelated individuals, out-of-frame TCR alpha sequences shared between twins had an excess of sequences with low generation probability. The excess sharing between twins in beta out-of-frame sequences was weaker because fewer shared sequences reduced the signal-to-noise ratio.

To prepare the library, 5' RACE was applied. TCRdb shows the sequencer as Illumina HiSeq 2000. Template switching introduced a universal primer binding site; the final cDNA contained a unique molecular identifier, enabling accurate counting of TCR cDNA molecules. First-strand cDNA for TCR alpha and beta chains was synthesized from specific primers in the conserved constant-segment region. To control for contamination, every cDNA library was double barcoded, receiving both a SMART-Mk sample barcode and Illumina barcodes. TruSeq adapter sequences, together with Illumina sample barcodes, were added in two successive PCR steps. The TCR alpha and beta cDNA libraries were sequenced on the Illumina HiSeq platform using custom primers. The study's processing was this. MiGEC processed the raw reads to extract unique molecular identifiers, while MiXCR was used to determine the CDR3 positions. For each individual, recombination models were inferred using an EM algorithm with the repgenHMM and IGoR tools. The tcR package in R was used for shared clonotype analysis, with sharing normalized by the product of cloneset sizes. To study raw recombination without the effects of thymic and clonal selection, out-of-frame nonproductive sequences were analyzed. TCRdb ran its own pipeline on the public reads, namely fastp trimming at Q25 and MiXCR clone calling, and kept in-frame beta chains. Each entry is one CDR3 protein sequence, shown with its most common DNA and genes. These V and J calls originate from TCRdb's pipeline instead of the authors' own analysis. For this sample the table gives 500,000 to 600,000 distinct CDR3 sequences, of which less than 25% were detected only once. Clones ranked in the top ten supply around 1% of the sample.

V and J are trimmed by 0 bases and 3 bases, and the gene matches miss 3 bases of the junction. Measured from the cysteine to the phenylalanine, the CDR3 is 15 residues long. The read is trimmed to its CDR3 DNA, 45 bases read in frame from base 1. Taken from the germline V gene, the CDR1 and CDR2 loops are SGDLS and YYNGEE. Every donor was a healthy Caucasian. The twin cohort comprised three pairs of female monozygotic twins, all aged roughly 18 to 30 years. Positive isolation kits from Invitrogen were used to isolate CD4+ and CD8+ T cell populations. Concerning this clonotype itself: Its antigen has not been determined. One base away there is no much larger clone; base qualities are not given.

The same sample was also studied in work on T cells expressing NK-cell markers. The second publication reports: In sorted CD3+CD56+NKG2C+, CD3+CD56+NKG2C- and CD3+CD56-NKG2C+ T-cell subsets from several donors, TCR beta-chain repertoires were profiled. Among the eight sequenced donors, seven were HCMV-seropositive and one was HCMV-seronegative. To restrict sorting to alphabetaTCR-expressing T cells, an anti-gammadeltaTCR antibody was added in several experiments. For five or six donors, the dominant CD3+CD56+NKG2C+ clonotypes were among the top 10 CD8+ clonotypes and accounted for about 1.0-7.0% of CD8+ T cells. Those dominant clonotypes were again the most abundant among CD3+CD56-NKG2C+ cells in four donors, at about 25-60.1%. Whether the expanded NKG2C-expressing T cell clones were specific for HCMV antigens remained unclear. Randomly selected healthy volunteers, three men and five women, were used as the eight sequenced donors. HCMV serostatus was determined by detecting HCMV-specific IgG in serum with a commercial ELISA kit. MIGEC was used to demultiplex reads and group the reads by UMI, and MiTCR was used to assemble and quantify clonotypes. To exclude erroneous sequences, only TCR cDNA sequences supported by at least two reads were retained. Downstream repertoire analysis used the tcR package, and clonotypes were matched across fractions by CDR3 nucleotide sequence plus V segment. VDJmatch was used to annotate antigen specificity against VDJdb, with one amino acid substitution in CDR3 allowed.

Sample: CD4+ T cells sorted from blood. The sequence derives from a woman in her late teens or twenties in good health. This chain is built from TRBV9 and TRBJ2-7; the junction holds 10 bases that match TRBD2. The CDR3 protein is CASSVGASGSYEQYF. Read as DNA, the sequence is TGTGCCAGCAGCGTAGGGGCTAGCGGGAGCTACGAGCAGTACTTC.